The 5 T cell receptor beta chains below all came from one sample that was sequenced in a study of T cell responses to AZD1222 COVID-19 vaccine. Clones were sequenced by immunoSEQ multiplex PCR, and TCRdb holds only the in-frame ones, with some missing. The sample records approximately 140,000 clones, about 90% being singletons. The material was peripheral blood, obtained on day 0 of AZD1222 vaccination. These receptors all stem from an adult in good health.

The V call is TRBV3-1 (or the pseudogene TRBV3-2), the J call TRBJ2-1; 15 bases are shared with TRBD2. The CDR3 loop spans 14 amino acids. Trimming cost V 4 bases and J 9 bases; bases outside gene matches: 1. CDR1 LGHDT and CDR2 YNNKEL come from the germline V gene (reference sequence). This chain's CDR3 is CASSPGLAGGEQFF. In nucleotides, the CDR3 is TGTGCCAGCAGCCCGGGACTAGCGGGGGGTGAGCAGTTCTTC.

As DNA, the CDR3 is TGTGCCAGTAGTGGACTAGCGGGGGGGCCGGGTTATGAGCAGTTCTTC. This gives the protein CASSGLAGGPGYEQFF. J is TRBJ2-1 and V is TRBV19; TRBD2 aligns across 15 bases. Germline trimming cut 5 bases from V and 8 bases from J; bases unmatched to any gene: 7. Germline V gene sequence: CDR1 LNHDA, CDR2 SQIVND (reference sequence). The CDR3 has 16 amino acids. Full variable domain (remainder filled in from reference TRBV19 and TRBJ2-1): DGGITQSPKYLFRKEGQNVTLSCEQNLNHDAMYWYRQDPGQGLRLIYYSQIVNDFQKGDIAEGYSVSREKKESFPLTVTSAQKNPTAFYLCASSGLAGGPGYEQFFGPGTRLTVL.

V and J are TRBV6-5 and TRBJ1-2; the D gene is possibly TRBD1 (5 bases). This CDR3 has 14 amino acids. The V end was cut by 2 bases, the J end by 5 bases, with 12 bases between. In germline, CDR1 is MNHEY, CDR2 SVGAGI. CDR3 residues: CASSYRDVGYGYTF. The DNA for the CDR3 is TGTGCCAGCAGTTACCGGGACGTCGGGTATGGCTACACCTTC.

V is TRBV6-5 and J is TRBJ1-2; possible D gene TRBD1, 5 bases. CDR3 length: 14 amino acids. Germline CDR1 is MNHEY and CDR2 is SVGAGI. V gave up 10 bases and J gave up 3 bases, with 18 bases separating them. In DNA form, the CDR3 reads TGTGCCACACGATGGGGGGTGACCGACTATGGCTACACCTTC. It yields the protein CATRWGVTDYGYTF.

The gene calls are TRBV9 and TRBJ2-3, with D possibly TRBD2 on 6 matching bases. CDR1 is SGDLS, CDR2 YYNGEE, per germline. Trimming stripped 4 bases from V and 0 bases from J, with 18 bases between. The CDR3 sequence is 17 residues long. CDR3 residues: CASSPRAGSKSTDTQYF. The CDR3, as DNA: TGTGCCAGCAGCCCACGGGCCGGGAGTAAGAGCACAGATACGCAGTATTTT.